This TCR beta chain was found in a study of cytomegalovirus exposure and HLA in healthy donors. The overall study: Unique TCRs from HLA-typed donors, around 79 million of them, were held in an early data release.

The PCR contained 60 Vbeta and 13 Jbeta primers. Profiled with immunoSEQ multiplex PCR; TCRdb holds only in-frame clones, not every one. The sample has approximately 30,000 clones; the top ten hold under 6%. The V gene lost 7 bases and the J gene lost 2 bases, with 11 bases spanning the gap. Germline values: CDR1 ENHRY, CDR2 SYGVKD. This CDR3 spans 13 amino acids. The study's findings and limits: In a later analysis, productive TCRs from donors in an Asian-associated ancestry cluster reportedly carried fewer N-insertions than the cohort mean. Certain sequence variants were highly shared and formed a cluster, and this cluster was likely a sequencing artifact. In a later analysis, a missense DCLRE1C variant was linked to TCR beta V- and J-gene trimming.

Concerning this clone itself: Its antigen is not known.

The chain has TRBV10-3 and TRBJ1-1, with a weak D call TRBD1 (6 bases). The sequence was obtained from a woman in her forties in good health and CMV-seropositive. The material sequenced was PBMCs. The CDR3 sequence is CAIKRQDNTEAFF. CDR3 nucleotides: TGTGCCATCAAGAGACAGGATAACACTGAAGCTTTCTTT.